This TCR beta chain was retrieved from a study of Ad26.COV2.S vaccination and SARS-CoV-2 variants. Treatment defined: around 19 received Ad26.COV2.S at low or high dose, single or two shots; about 5 received placebo; per-sample allocation not given. Collection of the samples took place on day 63 after the first injection of vaccine or placebo. The vaccine delivered Wuhan-strain SARS-CoV-2 spike through an Ad26 vector. Study-wide findings and caveats: Post-vaccination breadth of spike-specific CD8+ and CD4+ T cell responses was reportedly substantial.

There are 16 residues in the CDR3. Trimming took 5 bases from V and 0 from J; bases not matched to a gene: 7. Germline CDR1 reads SGHVS; CDR2 reads FQNEAQ. This table comes from immunoSEQ multiplex PCR, and its TCRdb copy is limited to in-frame clones, with some not included. The sample lists fewer than 400,000 clones, about 82% occurring once. Comments on this clone: The antigen is not known.

The sequence derives from a person between 18 and 60 years old who received the Ad26.COV2.S COVID-19 vaccine or a placebo. This chain joins TRBV7-8 and TRBJ1-3; 7 nucleotides match TRBD1. The source was peripheral blood, collected in a trial of Ad26.COV2.S vaccine versus placebo. In nucleotides, the CDR3 is TGTGCCAGCAGCCCAGGGGGGTACAGCTCTGGAAACACCATATATTTT. Encoded protein: CASSPGGYSSGNTIYF.